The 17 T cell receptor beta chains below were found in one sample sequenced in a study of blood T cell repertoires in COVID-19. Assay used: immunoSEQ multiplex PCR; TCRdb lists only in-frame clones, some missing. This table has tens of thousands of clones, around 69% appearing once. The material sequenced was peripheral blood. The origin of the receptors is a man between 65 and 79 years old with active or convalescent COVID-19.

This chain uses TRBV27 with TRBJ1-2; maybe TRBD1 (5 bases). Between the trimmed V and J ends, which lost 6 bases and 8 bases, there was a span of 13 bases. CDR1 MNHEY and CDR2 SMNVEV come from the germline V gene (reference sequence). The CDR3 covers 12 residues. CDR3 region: CASRGGTQGYTF. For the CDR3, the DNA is TGTGCCAGCAGGGGGGGGACTCAGGGCTACACCTTC.

The CDR3 loop is CASSLASAGASYNEQFF. The CDR3 DNA is TGTGCCAGCAGCTTGGCCTCGGCGGGGGCCTCCTACAATGAGCAGTTCTTC. This sequence joins TRBV5-6 and TRBJ2-1; D is perhaps TRBD2 (7 bases). This CDR3 contains 17 residues. The V gene's germline CDR1 is SGHDT and CDR2 YYEEEE. V gave up 0 bases and J gave up 0 bases, with 13 bases separating them.

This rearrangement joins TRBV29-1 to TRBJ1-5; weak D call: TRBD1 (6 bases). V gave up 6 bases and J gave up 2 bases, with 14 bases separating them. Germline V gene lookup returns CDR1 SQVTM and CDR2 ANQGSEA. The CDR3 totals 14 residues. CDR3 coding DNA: TGCAGCGTGACACAGGGCAGAGGCAATCAGCCCCAGCATTTT. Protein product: CSVTQGRGNQPQHF. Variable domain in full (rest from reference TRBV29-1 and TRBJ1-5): SAVISQKPSRDICQRGTSLTIQCQVDSQVTMMFWYRQQPGQSLTLIATANQGSEATYESGFVIDKFPISRPNLTFSTLTVSNMSPEDSSIYLCSVTQGRGNQPQHFGDGTRLSIL.

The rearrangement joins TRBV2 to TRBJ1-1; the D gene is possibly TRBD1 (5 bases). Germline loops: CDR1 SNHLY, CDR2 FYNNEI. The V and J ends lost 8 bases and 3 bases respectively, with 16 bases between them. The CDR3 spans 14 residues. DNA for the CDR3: TGTGCCAGCCGCCGGAGGGTGGGGGACACTGAAGCTTTCTTT. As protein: CASRRRVGDTEAFF.

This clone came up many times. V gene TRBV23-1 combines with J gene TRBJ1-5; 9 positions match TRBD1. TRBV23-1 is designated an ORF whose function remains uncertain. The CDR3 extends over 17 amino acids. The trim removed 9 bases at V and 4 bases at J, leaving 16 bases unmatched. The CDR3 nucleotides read TGCGCCAGTTGGGGTCGAGGACAGGGGAAGTGGAATCAGCCCCAGCATTTT. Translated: CASWGRGQGKWNQPQHF.

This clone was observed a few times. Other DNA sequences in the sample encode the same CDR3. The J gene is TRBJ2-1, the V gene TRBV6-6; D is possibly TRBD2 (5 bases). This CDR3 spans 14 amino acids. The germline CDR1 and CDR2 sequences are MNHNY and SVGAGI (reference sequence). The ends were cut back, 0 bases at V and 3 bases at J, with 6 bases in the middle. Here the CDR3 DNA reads TGTGCCAGCAGTTACTCGCGGGTCTACAATGAGCAGTTCTTC. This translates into CASSYSRVYNEQFF.

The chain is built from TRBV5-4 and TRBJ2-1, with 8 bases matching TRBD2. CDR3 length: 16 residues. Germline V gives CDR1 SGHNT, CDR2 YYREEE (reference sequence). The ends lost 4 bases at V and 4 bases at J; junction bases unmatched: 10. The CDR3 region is CASSPGGGSWYNEQFF. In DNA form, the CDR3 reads TGTGCCAGCAGCCCCGGGGGGGGGAGTTGGTACAATGAGCAGTTCTTC.

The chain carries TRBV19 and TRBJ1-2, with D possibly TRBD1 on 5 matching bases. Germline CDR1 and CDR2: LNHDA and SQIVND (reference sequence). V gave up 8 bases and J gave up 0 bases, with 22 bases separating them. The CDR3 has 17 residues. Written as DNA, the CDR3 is TGTGCCAGTGATCCGGGACTCAAGGGGTCCTCTAACTATGGCTACACCTTC. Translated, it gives CASDPGLKGSSNYGYTF.

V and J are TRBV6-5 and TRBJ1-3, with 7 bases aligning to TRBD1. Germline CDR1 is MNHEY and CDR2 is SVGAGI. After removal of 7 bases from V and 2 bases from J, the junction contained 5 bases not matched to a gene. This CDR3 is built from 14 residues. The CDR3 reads CASIPGTAGNTIYF. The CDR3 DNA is TGTGCCAGCATCCCCGGGACAGCTGGAAACACCATATATTTT.

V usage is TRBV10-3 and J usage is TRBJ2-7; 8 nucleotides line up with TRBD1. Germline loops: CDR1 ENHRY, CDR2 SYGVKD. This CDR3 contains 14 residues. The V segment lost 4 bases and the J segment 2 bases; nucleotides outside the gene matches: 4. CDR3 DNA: TGTGCCATCAGTGGGGGACAGGCTGCCTACGAGCAGTACTTC. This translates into CAISGGQAAYEQYF.

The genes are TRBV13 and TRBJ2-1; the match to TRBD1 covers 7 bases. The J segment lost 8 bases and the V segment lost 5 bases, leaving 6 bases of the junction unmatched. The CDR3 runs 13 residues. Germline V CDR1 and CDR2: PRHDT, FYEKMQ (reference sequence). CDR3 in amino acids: CASSARQGDEQFF. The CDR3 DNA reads TGTGCCAGCAGCGCCCGACAGGGTGATGAGCAGTTCTTC.

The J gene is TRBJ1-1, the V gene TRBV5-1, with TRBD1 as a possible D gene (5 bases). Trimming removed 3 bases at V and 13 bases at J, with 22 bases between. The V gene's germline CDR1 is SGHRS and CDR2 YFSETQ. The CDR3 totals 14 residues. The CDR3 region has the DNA TGCGCCAGCAGCTCGGGGGAAGGACGGGGACCTAGTTTCTTT. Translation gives CASSSGEGRGPSFF.

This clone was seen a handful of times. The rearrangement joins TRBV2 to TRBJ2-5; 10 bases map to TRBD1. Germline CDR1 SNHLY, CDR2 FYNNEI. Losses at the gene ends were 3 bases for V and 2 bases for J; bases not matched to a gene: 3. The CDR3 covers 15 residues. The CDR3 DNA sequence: TGTGCCAGCAGTGAGGACAGGGGGAGGCAAGAGACCCAGTACTTC. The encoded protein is CASSEDRGRQETQYF.

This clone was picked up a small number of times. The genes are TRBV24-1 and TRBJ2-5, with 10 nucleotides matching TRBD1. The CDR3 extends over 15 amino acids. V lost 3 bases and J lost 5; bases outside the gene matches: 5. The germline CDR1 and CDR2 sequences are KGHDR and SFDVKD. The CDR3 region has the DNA TGTGCCACCAGTGATATGACAGGGGGCTGGGAGACCCAGTACTTC. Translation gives CATSDMTGGWETQYF.

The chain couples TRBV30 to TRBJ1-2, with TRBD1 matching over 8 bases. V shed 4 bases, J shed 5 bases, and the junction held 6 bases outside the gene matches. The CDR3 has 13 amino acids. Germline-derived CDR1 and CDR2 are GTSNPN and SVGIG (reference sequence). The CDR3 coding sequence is TGTGCCTGGACCGCGACAGGGGATTATGGCTACACCTTC. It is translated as CAWTATGDYGYTF.

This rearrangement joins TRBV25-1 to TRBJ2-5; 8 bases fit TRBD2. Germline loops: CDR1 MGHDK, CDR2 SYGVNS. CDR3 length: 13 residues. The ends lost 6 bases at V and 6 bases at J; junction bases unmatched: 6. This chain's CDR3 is CASSPGGGKTQYF. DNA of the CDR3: TGTGCCAGCAGCCCGGGGGGGGGAAAGACCCAGTACTTC.

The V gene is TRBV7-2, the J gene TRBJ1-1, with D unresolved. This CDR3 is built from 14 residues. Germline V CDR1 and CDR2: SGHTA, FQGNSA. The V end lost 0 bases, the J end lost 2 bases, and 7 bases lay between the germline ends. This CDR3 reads CASSLAARNTEAFF. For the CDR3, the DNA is TGTGCCAGCAGCTTAGCGGCAAGAAACACTGAAGCTTTCTTT.